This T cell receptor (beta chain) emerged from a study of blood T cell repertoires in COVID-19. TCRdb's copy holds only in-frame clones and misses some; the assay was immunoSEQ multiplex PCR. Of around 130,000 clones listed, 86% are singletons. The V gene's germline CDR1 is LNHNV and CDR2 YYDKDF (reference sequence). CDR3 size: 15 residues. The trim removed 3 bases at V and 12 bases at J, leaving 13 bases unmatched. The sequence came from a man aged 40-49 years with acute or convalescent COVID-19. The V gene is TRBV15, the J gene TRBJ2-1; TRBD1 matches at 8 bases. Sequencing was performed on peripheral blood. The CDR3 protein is CATSSHTVSGTGQFF. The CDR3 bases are TGTGCCACCAGCAGTCACACCGTCTCCGGGACAGGGCAGTTCTTC.